Listed below are T cell receptor beta chains from one sample, sequenced in a study of identical twins. TCRdb independently ran MiXCR on the 5' RACE reads; one entry per CDR3 protein. The data show around 1.7 million distinct CDR3 sequences, under 35% seen once. Material for sequencing was cord blood. These receptors were taken from a newborn girl in good health. The conserved cysteine and the conserved F or W are not part of the CDR3 here. Fields, in order: CDR3 protein, D gene, V gene. A D gene is named only where the DNA matches it firmly.

CDR3 protein: ASSPGQVLSTDTQY
D gene: TRBD1
V gene: TRBV18

CDR3 protein: ASSSWDSYLPQH
D gene: TRBD1
V gene: TRBV28

CDR3 protein: ASSRYSVTSEAF
D gene: .
V gene: TRBV6-6

CDR3 protein: ASSLPRDKGGYT
D gene: .
V gene: TRBV2

CDR3 protein: ASSQALLLNNEQF
D gene: .
V gene: TRBV4-2

CDR3 protein: ASLYGYT
D gene: .
V gene: TRBV7-7

CDR3 protein: ASSVLSESNIQY
D gene: .
V gene: TRBV9

CDR3 protein: ASSLDRTQAF
D gene: .
V gene: TRBV14

CDR3 protein: ASSLDRGGNEQF
D gene: TRBD1
V gene: TRBV5-1

CDR3 protein: ASSQGIYRGGTEAF
D gene: TRBD1
V gene: TRBV4-2

CDR3 protein: TSSQTRADTQY
D gene: .
V gene: TRBV14

CDR3 protein: ASSDGRHKETQY
D gene: .
V gene: TRBV10-2

CDR3 protein: AISESVDGTHPTEQY
D gene: .
V gene: TRBV10-3

CDR3 protein: ASRLRGTIAYEQY
D gene: .
V gene: TRBV6-2/TRBV6-3

CDR3 protein: ASIRGEGYT
D gene: .
V gene: TRBV6-1

CDR3 protein: SVEESLAGIYEQY
D gene: TRBD2
V gene: TRBV29-1

CDR3 protein: ASSLVRIPYEQY
D gene: .
V gene: TRBV11-2

CDR3 protein: ASSKKGRRATDTQY
D gene: .
V gene: TRBV21-1

CDR3 protein: ASSPISGIWTDTQY
D gene: TRBD2
V gene: TRBV27

CDR3 protein: ASSQDIGRPNYGYT
D gene: .
V gene: TRBV14

CDR3 protein: ASSEQGTGNQPQH
D gene: .
V gene: TRBV2

CDR3 protein: ASSPPTSGRRQF
D gene: TRBD2
V gene: TRBV3-1

CDR3 protein: ASSNRGGSYNEQF
D gene: .
V gene: TRBV2

CDR3 protein: ASTGASYGYT
D gene: .
V gene: TRBV6-1

CDR3 protein: ASSYSAITHPTEAF
D gene: .
V gene: TRBV6-6

CDR3 protein: AISGLAAIYNEQF
D gene: .
V gene: TRBV10-3

CDR3 protein: ASSQTGLADYEQY
D gene: TRBD2
V gene: TRBV4-1

CDR3 protein: ASSRLAEDEYQETQY
D gene: TRBD2
V gene: TRBV28

CDR3 protein: ASGLFLAGSPDTQY
D gene: TRBD2
V gene: TRBV12-5

CDR3 protein: ASSLRRDRGRAEAF
D gene: TRBD1
V gene: TRBV12-3/TRBV12-4

CDR3 protein: ASGKTGTNEKLF
D gene: TRBD1
V gene: TRBV7-2

CDR3 protein: ASRRQGALYGYT
D gene: TRBD1
V gene: TRBV12-3/TRBV12-4

CDR3 protein: SARVPGGPQETQY
D gene: TRBD2
V gene: TRBV20-1

CDR3 protein: ASRETSGRARDTQY
D gene: TRBD2
V gene: TRBV6-6